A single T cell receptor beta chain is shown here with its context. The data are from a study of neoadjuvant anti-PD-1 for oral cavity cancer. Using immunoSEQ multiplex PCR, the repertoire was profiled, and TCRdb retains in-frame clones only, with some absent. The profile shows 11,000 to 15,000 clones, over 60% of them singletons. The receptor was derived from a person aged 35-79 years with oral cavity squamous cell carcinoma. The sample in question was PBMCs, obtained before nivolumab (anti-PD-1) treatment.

The DNA for the CDR3 is TGTGCCAGCAGCCGAGCTCTAGCGTACCAAGAGACCCAGTACTTC. This encodes CASSRALAYQETQYF. The V gene is TRBV11-2, the J gene TRBJ2-5, with D perhaps TRBD2 (6 bases). The length of the CDR3 is 15 residues. The V end lost 5 bases, the J end lost 0 bases, and 13 bases lay between the germline ends. The germline V gene has CDR1 SGHAT and CDR2 FQNNGV.